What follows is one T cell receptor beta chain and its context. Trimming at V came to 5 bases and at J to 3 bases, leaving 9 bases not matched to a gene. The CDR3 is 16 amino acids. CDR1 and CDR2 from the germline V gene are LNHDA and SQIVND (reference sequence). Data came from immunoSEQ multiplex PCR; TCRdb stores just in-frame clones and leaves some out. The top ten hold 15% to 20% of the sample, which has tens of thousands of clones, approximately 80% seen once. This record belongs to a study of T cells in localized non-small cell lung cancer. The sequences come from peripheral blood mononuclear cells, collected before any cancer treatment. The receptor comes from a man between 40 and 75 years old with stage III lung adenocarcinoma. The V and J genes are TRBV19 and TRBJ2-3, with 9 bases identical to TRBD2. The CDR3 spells CASSPIAGEGTDTQYF. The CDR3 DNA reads TGTGCCAGTAGTCCGATAGCGGGAGAAGGAACAGATACGCAGTATTTT.